The rows below give T cell receptor beta chains drawn from one sample of a study of blood T cell repertoires in COVID-19. Some clones are missing from TCRdb's copy, which holds only in-frame ones; the method was immunoSEQ multiplex PCR. The table lists 210,000 or so clones, around 80% of them singletons, with approximately 13% in the top ten. The sample consisted of peripheral blood. The receptors were gathered from a man aged 45-60 years who had recovered from COVID-19. Both conserved end residues are part of each CDR3.

v_gene: TRBV7-9
j_gene: TRBJ2-7
CDR3aa: CASSFYSSASYEQYF

v_gene: TRBV4-3
j_gene: TRBJ2-2
CDR3aa: CASSPLAGGYTGELFF

v_gene: TRBV30
j_gene: TRBJ2-2
CDR3aa: CAWNAGRTGELFF

v_gene: TRBV11-2
j_gene: TRBJ2-1
CDR3aa: CASRERETGNEQFF

v_gene: TRBV10-3
j_gene: TRBJ1-1
CDR3aa: CAISEGQGATEAFF

v_gene: TRBV6-2/TRBV6-3
j_gene: TRBJ2-5
CDR3aa: CASSLGLAGKQETQYF

v_gene: TRBV24-1
j_gene: TRBJ2-1
CDR3aa: CATSDHSAGLNEQFF

v_gene: TRBV24-1
j_gene: TRBJ2-3
CDR3aa: CATSDTGGTDTQYF

v_gene: TRBV28
j_gene: TRBJ1-2
CDR3aa: CASQTLLDGYTF

v_gene: TRBV4-1
j_gene: TRBJ2-5
CDR3aa: CASSEVPGQITRDSYF

v_gene: TRBV5-1
j_gene: TRBJ1-6
CDR3aa: CASSLDRDGSPLHF

v_gene: TRBV4-1
j_gene: TRBJ2-7
CDR3aa: CASSQDSRAASSVWEQYF

v_gene: TRBV7-2
j_gene: TRBJ2-1
CDR3aa: CASSLDSLFSYNEQFF

v_gene: TRBV7-9
j_gene: TRBJ2-7
CDR3aa: CASSLAGLAFHEQYF

v_gene: TRBV6-2/TRBV6-3
j_gene: TRBJ2-7
CDR3aa: CASSYLILAGGRNEQYF

v_gene: TRBV29-1
j_gene: TRBJ1-1
CDR3aa: CSVLQGSEAFF

v_gene: TRBV29-1
j_gene: TRBJ2-1
CDR3aa: CSEGTSMYEQFF

v_gene: TRBV3-1/TRBV3-2
j_gene: TRBJ2-6
CDR3aa: CASSRPGLGGANVLTF

v_gene: TRBV7-2
j_gene: TRBJ2-7
CDR3aa: CASSAGTGAYEQYF

v_gene: TRBV6-5
j_gene: TRBJ1-5
CDR3aa: CASRTAYNSNQPQHF

v_gene: TRBV19
j_gene: TRBJ2-2
CDR3aa: CASSNGQGATGELFF

v_gene: TRBV28
j_gene: TRBJ1-2
CDR3aa: CASSLRRGGYTF

v_gene: TRBV15
j_gene: TRBJ1-2
CDR3aa: CATSDDREVIGYTF

v_gene: TRBV21-1
j_gene: TRBJ2-3
CDR3aa: CASSKADTSCTSTDTQYF

v_gene: TRBV30
j_gene: TRBJ2-7
CDR3aa: CAWKGTWGEQYF

v_gene: TRBV28
j_gene: TRBJ2-6
CDR3aa: CASTRGEAGANVLTF

v_gene: TRBV7-2
j_gene: TRBJ2-7
CDR3aa: CASSRDTYEQYF

v_gene: TRBV4-1
j_gene: TRBJ2-2
CDR3aa: CASSRGAGGDTGELFF

v_gene: TRBV5-1
j_gene: TRBJ2-2
CDR3aa: CASSLTINTGELFF

v_gene: TRBV7-2
j_gene: TRBJ1-1
CDR3aa: CASIRQGFEAFF

v_gene: TRBV12-5
j_gene: TRBJ1-4
CDR3aa: CASGLRGVGEKLFF

v_gene: TRBV3-1/TRBV3-2
j_gene: TRBJ2-7
CDR3aa: CASSQVTSGRAYEQYF

v_gene: TRBV20-1
j_gene: TRBJ2-1
CDR3aa: CSASWTASDEQFF

v_gene: TRBV11-2
j_gene: TRBJ2-1
CDR3aa: CASSLAGVGNEQFF

v_gene: TRBV10-1
j_gene: TRBJ2-3
CDR3aa: CASGEGSTDTQYF

v_gene: TRBV24-1
j_gene: TRBJ1-1
CDR3aa: CATSELRTGPTHCIEAFF